The 14 T cell receptor beta chains below were found in one sample sequenced in a study of cytomegalovirus exposure and HLA in healthy donors. PCR primers comprised 60 Vbeta and 13 Jbeta primers. Data came from immunoSEQ multiplex PCR; TCRdb stores just in-frame clones and leaves some out. The sample includes around 210,000 clones, 80% to 85% of them seen just once. The specimen sequenced was PBMCs. The receptor source for this set is a woman between 35 and 50 years old in good health and CMV-seronegative.

The chain is built from TRBV30 and TRBJ1-6; D not certain. Trimming stripped 3 bases from V and 8 bases from J, with 11 bases between. This CDR3 is built from 13 residues. Germline V gene lookup returns CDR1 GTSNPN and CDR2 SVGIG (reference sequence). CDR3 amino acids: CAWSVARDSPLHF. In DNA, the CDR3 is TGTGCCTGGAGCGTAGCGAGAGATTCACCCCTCCACTTT. The whole variable domain, filled in from reference TRBV30 and TRBJ1-6, reads SQTIHQWPATLVQPVGSPLSLECTVEGTSNPNLYWYRQAAGRGLQLLFYSVGIGQISSEVPQNLSASRPQDRQFILSSKKLLLSDSGFYLCAWSVARDSPLHFGNGTRLTVT.

For this clone: The same CDR3 can be traced to other DNA sequences in this sample. The chain employs TRBV2 and TRBJ2-7, with 8 bases identical to TRBD1. Germline loops: CDR1 SNHLY, CDR2 FYNNEI. The CDR3 has 15 amino acids. Trimming at V came to 7 bases and at J to 6 bases, leaving 14 bases not matched to a gene. CDR3 residues: CASTRTGTGSFEQYF. Written as DNA, the CDR3 is TGTGCCAGCACCCGAACCGGGACAGGCTCTTTCGAGCAGTACTTC.

This chain joins TRBV14 and TRBJ2-1; D remains unclear. V was clipped by 4 bases and J by 0 bases, with 13 bases between them. The CDR3 is made up of 16 amino acids. Germline V CDR1 and CDR2: SGHDN, FVKESK. CDR3 coding DNA: TGTGCCAGCAGCCCCCGACACCTCAGCTCCTACAATGAGCAGTTCTTC. Translated: CASSPRHLSSYNEQFF.

The chain couples TRBV7-9 to TRBJ1-1; possible D gene TRBD1, 6 bases. Germline V gene sequence: CDR1 SEHNR, CDR2 FQNEAQ (reference sequence). Trimming shortened V by 5 bases and J by 6 bases, and 16 bases separated the two germline ends. The CDR3 has 14 amino acids. CDR3 protein: CASSPGGRVAEAFF. Here the CDR3 DNA reads TGTGCCAGCAGCCCGGGGGGCAGGGTCGCTGAAGCTTTCTTT.

The rearrangement links TRBV14 to TRBJ1-2; 7 bases map to TRBD1. Germline trimming cut 4 bases from V and 7 bases from J; bases unmatched to any gene: 6. The CDR3 spans 13 residues. Germline-derived CDR1 and CDR2 are SGHDN and FVKESK. The CDR3 region is CASSPTGASGYTF. The DNA for the CDR3 is TGTGCCAGCAGCCCCACAGGGGCAAGTGGCTACACCTTC. The variable domain in full, with the rest retrieved from reference TRBV14 and TRBJ1-2, is EAGVTQFPSHSVIEKGQTVTLRCDPISGHDNLYWYRRVMGKEIKFLLHFVKESKQDESGMPNNRFLAERTGGTYSTLKVQPAELEDSGVYFCASSPTGASGYTFGSGTRLTVV.

CDR3 in DNA: TGTGCCAGCAGCCTCGGACAGGGCGCAGATACGCAGTATTTT. It encodes CASSLGQGADTQYF. This chain uses TRBV7-9 with TRBJ2-3, with 8 bases aligning to TRBD1. V trimming: 5 bases; J trimming: 4 bases; junction bases outside the gene matches: 5. This CDR3 has 14 amino acids. Germline V lookup: CDR1 SEHNR, CDR2 FQNEAQ (reference sequence).

On this clone: The identical CDR3 is also encoded by other nucleotide sequences in the sample. The rearrangement joins TRBV7-7 to TRBJ2-7; 8 bases align to TRBD2. Germline V CDR1 and CDR2: SSHAT, FNYEAQ (reference sequence). The CDR3 has 13 residues. With V trimmed by 8 bases and J by 4 bases, 7 bases remained unmatched. CDR3 nucleotide sequence: TGTGCCAGCTCGCCGGGAGGGGGGTACGAGCAGTACTTC. Its protein product is CASSPGGGYEQYF.

This rearrangement joins TRBV6-6 to TRBJ2-5, with TRBD2 as a possible D gene (5 bases). CDR3 length: 14 amino acids. In germline, CDR1 is MNHNY, CDR2 SVGAGI (reference sequence). V lost 5 bases, J lost 4 bases, and 14 bases lay in between. The CDR3 DNA is TGTGCCAGCAGTGTGAGCCGTGAGGGAGAGACCCAGTACTTC. Its protein product is CASSVSREGETQYF.

The V call is TRBV28, the J call TRBJ1-2; 8 nucleotides align to TRBD1. Germline CDR1 reads MDHEN; CDR2 reads SYDVKM. V shed 6 bases and J 3 bases; nucleotides not matched to a gene: 21. CDR3 length equals 19 residues. CDR3 coding DNA: TGTGCCAGCAGCCTCCCAGCCGGGCCAGGGGGCGGGTGGGACTATGGCTACACCTTC. It yields the protein CASSLPAGPGGGWDYGYTF.

The rearrangement uses TRBV27 and TRBJ2-2; 8 bases map to TRBD1. The junction had 5 bases not matched to a gene; V was cut back by 4 bases and J by 1 base. CDR1 and CDR2 (germline): MNHEY, SMNVEV (reference sequence). The CDR3 runs 16 residues. The CDR3 DNA follows: TGTGCCAGCAGTTCCGGACAGGGCCTGAACACCGGGGAGCTGTTTTTT. This sequence encodes CASSSGQGLNTGELFF.

The sample holds a few counts of this clone. The chain carries TRBV4-1 and TRBJ2-7, with 7 positions matching TRBD1. CDR1 is MGHRA, CDR2 YSYEKL, per germline. The CDR3 runs 14 residues. The V and J ends lost 6 bases and 0 bases, in that order; junction bases with no gene match: 5. The CDR3 is CASRNRDSSYEQYF. Written as DNA, the CDR3 is TGCGCCAGCAGAAACCGGGACAGCTCCTACGAGCAGTACTTC.

The chain is built from TRBV2 and TRBJ1-2; 8 bases agree with TRBD1. With V trimmed by 6 bases and J by 2 bases, 8 bases remained unmatched. This CDR3 spans 15 amino acids. In germline, CDR1 is SNHLY, CDR2 FYNNEI. CDR3 region: CASRDHRGFNYGYTF. Written as DNA, the CDR3 is TGTGCCAGCAGGGACCACAGGGGGTTCAACTATGGCTACACCTTC. Looking up the rest from reference TRBV2 and TRBJ1-2 gives the full variable domain: EPEVTQTPSHQVTQMGQEVILRCVPISNHLYFYWYRQILGQKVEFLVSFYNNEISEKSEIFDDQFSVERPDGSNFTLKIRSTKLEDSAMYFCASRDHRGFNYGYTFGSGTRLTVV.

This clone appeared a single time. The chain couples TRBV6-1 to TRBJ2-1, with 7 bases aligning to TRBD2. Germline loops: CDR1 MNHNS, CDR2 SASEGT. Trimming at V came to 9 bases and at J to 3 bases, leaving 8 bases not matched to a gene. The length of the CDR3 is 14 residues. The CDR3 reads CASAGAANYNEQFF. CDR3 nucleotide sequence: TGTGCCAGTGCGGGAGCGGCAAACTACAATGAGCAGTTCTTC.

The chain employs TRBV20-1 and TRBJ2-7; tentative D call: TRBD1 (6 bases). Germline V lookup: CDR1 DFQATT, CDR2 SNEGSKA (reference sequence). This CDR3 has 11 residues. V gave up 6 bases and J gave up 7 bases, with 13 bases separating them. The CDR3: CSAGHLEEQYF. For the CDR3, the DNA is TGCAGTGCGGGACATTTAGAGGAGCAGTACTTC.